A selection of T cell receptor beta chains follows, all from one sample in a study of cytomegalovirus exposure and HLA in healthy donors. Data came from immunoSEQ multiplex PCR; TCRdb stores just in-frame clones and leaves some out. The sample has under 200,000 clones, approximately 77% seen once. The sample comprised PBMCs. These receptors originate from a male donor in good health and CMV-seropositive. Both conserved end residues are part of each CDR3. D genes are given only for firm matches. The size entry is marked missing in some rows and otherwise reads once, few, many or a size class.

D gene	CDR3 length	clone size	J gene	V gene	CDR3 protein	CDR3 DNA
-	13	-	TRBJ1-5	TRBV2	CASSTHQNQPQHF	TGTGCCAGCAGTACCCATCAGAATCAGCCCCAGCATTTT
-	14	few	TRBJ2-5	TRBV19	CASSTPTSEETQYF	TGTGCCAGTAGCACTCCAACTAGTGAAGAGACCCAGTACTTC
TRBD1	15	few	TRBJ1-2	TRBV4-1	CASSQVDRTNYGYTF	TGCGCCAGCAGCCAAGTGGACAGGACTAACTATGGCTACACCTTC
-	12	once	TRBJ1-1	TRBV5-6	CASSLTGTEAFF	TGTGCCAGCAGCTTGACAGGCACTGAAGCTTTCTTT
-	15	few	TRBJ1-5	TRBV6-1	CASSLREGGNQPQHF	TGTGCCAGCAGCCTCAGGGAGGGAGGCAATCAGCCCCAGCATTTT
TRBD1	15	-	TRBJ1-1	TRBV29-1	CSVLPGTGGTNEAFF	TGCAGCGTCCTCCCCGGGACAGGGGGTACGAATGAAGCTTTCTTT
-	14	-	TRBJ2-7	TRBV9	CASSTGGQPYEQYF	TGTGCCAGCAGCACCGGGGGTCAGCCTTACGAGCAGTACTTC
TRBD2	16	once	TRBJ2-7	TRBV11-3	CASSPGGIAGSYEQYF	TGTGCCAGCAGCCCCGGAGGAATAGCGGGGTCCTACGAGCAGTACTTC
TRBD1	13	-	TRBJ1-1	TRBV6-5	CASKNRGNTEAFF	TGTGCCAGCAAGAACAGGGGGAACACTGAAGCTTTCTTT
-	13	-	TRBJ1-2	TRBV6-5	CATSLGTFYGYTF	TGTGCCACTTCCCTCGGGACATTCTATGGCTACACCTTC
-	11	-	TRBJ2-7	TRBV20-1	CSARDQNEQYF	TGCAGTGCTAGAGATCAAAACGAGCAGTACTTC
TRBD2	16	-	TRBJ2-1	TRBV6-6	CASSSPGLAGVNEQFF	TGTGCCAGCAGTTCCCCGGGACTAGCGGGAGTCAATGAGCAGTTCTTC
-	16	-	TRBJ1-2	TRBV5-6	CASSLYASAGADGYTF	TGTGCCAGCAGCTTGTACGCCTCCGCAGGGGCTGATGGCTACACCTTC
-	14	once	TRBJ1-1	TRBV6-5	CASMDWVAYTEAFF	TGTGCCAGCATGGACTGGGTAGCGTACACTGAAGCTTTCTTT
-	14	-	TRBJ2-7	TRBV2	CASSRQVRAGEQYF	TGTGCCAGCAGTAGACAGGTCCGAGCGGGAGAGCAGTACTTC
TRBD1	14	-	TRBJ1-2	TRBV2	CASSFRDRDYGYTF	TGTGCCAGCAGTTTCCGGGACAGGGATTATGGCTACACCTTC
TRBD2	14	few	TRBJ2-5	TRBV9	CASSARLAGETQYF	TGTGCCAGCAGCGCCCGACTAGCCGGTGAGACCCAGTACTTC